A single sample gave rise to the 3 T cell receptor beta chains below, sequenced in a study of T-cell memory formation after mild COVID-19. Each CDR3 protein is one row after TCRdb ran MiXCR on the 5' RACE reads. The table lists around 450,000 distinct CDR3 sequences, over 15% of them singletons, with 7.5% to 9.5% in the top ten. Source material: PBMCs or a T cell subset sorted from them (not recorded which). All receptors derive from an adult woman who had mild COVID-19 (a few samples of this study predate the infection). Cell type and time point are not known.

This chain uses TRBV2 with TRBJ2-3, with D possibly TRBD2 on 6 matching bases. The V gene lost 7 bases and the J gene lost 2 bases, with 16 bases spanning the gap. The CDR3 sequence is 15 residues long. Germline CDR1 reads SNHLY; CDR2 reads FYNNEI. The CDR3: CASIAGGWDTDTQYF. CDR3 bases: TGTGCCAGCATCGCCGGAGGGTGGGACACAGATACGCAGTATTTT. Complete variable domain (other parts from reference TRBV2 and TRBJ2-3): EPEVTQTPSHQVTQMGQEVILRCVPISNHLYFYWYRQILGQKVEFLVSFYNNEISEKSEIFDDQFSVERPDGSNFTLKIRSTKLEDSAMYFCASIAGGWDTDTQYFGPGTRLTVL.

CDR3 protein: CASSLVAGSYTEAFF. The CDR3 DNA reads TGTGCCAGCAGCTTGGTGGCAGGATCCTACACTGAAGCTTTCTTT. This chain joins TRBV5-6 and TRBJ1-1; D not certain. CDR1 and CDR2 from the germline V gene are SGHDT and YYEEEE. Trimming took 0 bases from V and 3 from J, leaving 12 bases between them. The length of the CDR3 is 15 residues. The full variable domain, its missing parts supplied by reference TRBV5-6 and TRBJ1-1, is DAGVTQSPTHLIKTRGQQVTLRCSPKSGHDTVSWYQQALGQGPQFIFQYYEEEERQRGNFPDRFSGHQFPNYSSELNVNALLLGDSALYLCASSLVAGSYTEAFFGQGTRLTVV.

This clonotype was found a few times. The rearrangement links TRBV4-1 to TRBJ2-4; tentatively, D is TRBD2 (6 bases). The CDR3 is 16 amino acids. Germline CDR1 MGHRA, CDR2 YSYEKL. V lost 5 bases and J 4 bases, leaving 18 bases between the germline ends. In DNA form, the CDR3 reads TGCGCCAGCAGCGATCCAAAACGGGGGTATAAAAACATTCAGTACTTC. Translated: CASSDPKRGYKNIQYF.